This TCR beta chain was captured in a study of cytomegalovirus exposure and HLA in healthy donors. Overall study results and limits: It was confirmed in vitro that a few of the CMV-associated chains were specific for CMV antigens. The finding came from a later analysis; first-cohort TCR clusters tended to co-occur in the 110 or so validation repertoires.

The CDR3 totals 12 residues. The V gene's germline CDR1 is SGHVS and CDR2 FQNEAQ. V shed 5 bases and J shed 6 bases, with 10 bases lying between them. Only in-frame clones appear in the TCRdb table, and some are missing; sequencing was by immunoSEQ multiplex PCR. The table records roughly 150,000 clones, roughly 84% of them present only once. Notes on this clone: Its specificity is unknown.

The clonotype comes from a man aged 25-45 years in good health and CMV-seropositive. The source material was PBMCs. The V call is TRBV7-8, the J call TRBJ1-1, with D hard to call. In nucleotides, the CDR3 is TGTGCCAGCAGCCTCGGTAGCGCTGAAGCTTTCTTT. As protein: CASSLGSAEAFF.